Following are 27 T cell receptor beta chains from one sample sequenced in a study of somatic mutations in cytotoxic T cells in rheumatoid arthritis. Here immunoSEQ multiplex PCR was the method, and the copy in TCRdb shows in-frame clones only, minus some. The sample records about 26,000 clones, 82% being singletons. Source material: CD8+ T cells sorted from blood. All receptors come from a man aged 50-60 years in good health.

The chain carries TRBV4-1 and TRBJ1-2; D gene ambiguous. Trimming pared 3 bases from V and 0 bases from J, leaving 11 bases between. Germline CDR1 MGHRA, CDR2 YSYEKL. The CDR3 loop spans 15 amino acids. The CDR3 sequence: CASSQTDGANYGYTF. The DNA of the CDR3 is TGCGCCAGCAGCCAGACGGACGGTGCTAACTATGGCTACACCTTC.

This clone was observed once. The J gene is TRBJ2-5, the V gene TRBV6-5; TRBD2 matches at 8 bases. The end of the DNA is better explained by TRBJ2-7, so the J call may be wrong. CDR3 length equals 14 residues. CDR1 is MNHEY, CDR2 SVGAGI, per germline. Here the CDR3 reads CASSPTSGPYEQYF. The CDR3 DNA sequence: TGTGCCAGCAGCCCCACTAGCGGACCCTACGAGCAGTACTTC.

This clone was counted a few times. V and J are TRBV25-1 and TRBJ1-1; D is uncertain. V lost 6 bases and J lost 11, with 16 bases in between. The germline CDR1 and CDR2 sequences are MGHDK and SYGVNS. CDR3 size: 12 residues. CDR3 in amino acids: CASRGVRARAFF. The CDR3 bases are TGTGCCAGCAGGGGAGTGAGGGCGAGGGCTTTCTTT.

The chain carries TRBV7-9 and TRBJ2-1; 10 nucleotides match TRBD1. Unmatched junction bases numbered 6, after V lost 6 bases and J lost 4 bases. This CDR3 comprises 15 residues. The germline CDR1 and CDR2 sequences are SEHNR and FQNEAQ (reference sequence). The CDR3 region is CASSSGGQGYNEQFF. The CDR3 DNA reads TGTGCCAGCAGTTCAGGGGGACAGGGGTACAATGAGCAGTTCTTC.

This chain joins TRBV7-9 and TRBJ2-1; TRBD2 is a possible D gene (6 bases). This CDR3 region has 16 residues. V was trimmed by 5 bases and J by 1 base, leaving 15 bases between them. The germline V gene encodes CDR1 SEHNR and CDR2 FQNEAQ (reference sequence). The CDR3 here is CASSPGGEWSYNEQFF. The CDR3 coding sequence is TGTGCCAGCAGCCCAGGCGGGGAGTGGTCCTACAATGAGCAGTTCTTC. The full variable domain, completed using reference TRBV7-9 and TRBJ2-1, is DTGVSQNPRHKITKRGQNVTFRCDPISEHNRLYWYRQTLGQGPEFLTYFQNEAQLEKSRLLSDRFSAERPKGSFSTLEIQRTEQGDSAMYLCASSPGGEWSYNEQFFGPGTRLTVL.

The rearrangement links TRBV7-6 to TRBJ2-2, with D unclear. Germline V gene sequence: CDR1 SGHVS, CDR2 FNYEAQ. The CDR3 has 13 amino acids. V dropped 4 bases and J dropped 7 bases, with 10 bases sitting between them. The chain's CDR3 is CASSSGKSGELFF. CDR3 in DNA: TGTGCCAGCAGCTCCGGCAAGAGCGGGGAGCTGTTTTTT.

The rearrangement joins TRBV27 to TRBJ1-1; no reliable D call. Germline-derived CDR1 and CDR2 are MNHEY and SMNVEV (reference sequence). The V end was cut by 6 bases, the J end by 0 bases, with 8 bases between. This CDR3 comprises 13 residues. The CDR3, as DNA: TGTGCCAGCAGCCTGCAACTGAACACTGAAGCTTTCTTT. Residues: CASSLQLNTEAFF.

This chain connects TRBV5-1 to TRBJ2-7; D assignment may be TRBD1 or TRBD2 (7 bases each). Trimming cost V 5 bases and J 1 base, with 13 bases left between them. The CDR3 consists of 14 residues. Germline V gene sequence: CDR1 SGHRS, CDR2 YFSETQ. The CDR3 sequence is CASRSGGLSYEQYF. The DNA of the CDR3 is TGCGCCAGCAGATCAGGGGGACTATCCTACGAGCAGTACTTC. The variable domain in full, with the rest retrieved from reference TRBV5-1 and TRBJ2-7, is KAGVTQTPRYLIKTRGQQVTLSCSPISGHRSVSWYQQTPGQGLQFLFEYFSETQRNKGNFPGRFSGRQFSNSRSEMNVSTLELGDSALYLCASRSGGLSYEQYFGPGTRLTVT.

The genes are TRBV9 and TRBJ2-7; 7 bases map to TRBD1. Germline values: CDR1 SGDLS, CDR2 YYNGEE. The CDR3 runs to 14 residues. The ends lost 3 bases at V and 9 bases at J; junction bases unmatched: 12. CDR3 bases: TGTGCCAGCAGCGCGGACAGGTACCCCCTGAGGCAGTACTTC. Encoded protein: CASSADRYPLRQYF.

This rearrangement joins TRBV4-1 to TRBJ1-2; tentative D call: TRBD1 (5 bases). Germline V gene data show CDR1 as MGHRA and CDR2 as YSYEKL. Trimming took 3 bases from V and 0 from J, leaving 11 bases between them. The CDR3 has 15 amino acids. Written as DNA, the CDR3 is TGCGCCAGCAGCCACGACAGAAACGCTAACTATGGCTACACCTTC. This codes for CASSHDRNANYGYTF.

This chain uses TRBV9 with TRBJ1-2; no definite D call. Per germline, CDR1 SGDLS and CDR2 YYNGEE. The CDR3 covers 14 residues. Deletions cut 0 bases from V and 5 bases from J, with 11 bases between. CDR3 DNA sequence: TGTGCCAGCAGCGTAGATACAGACCCTTATGGCTACACCTTC. This encodes CASSVDTDPYGYTF.

The V and J genes are TRBV4-1 and TRBJ2-4, with no clear D. CDR3 length: 15 amino acids. CDR1 MGHRA and CDR2 YSYEKL come from the germline V gene. V was cut by 0 bases and J by 2 bases, with 8 bases left in between. The CDR3 sequence: CASSQDPYSKNIQYF. CDR3 in DNA: TGCGCCAGCAGCCAAGATCCTTATTCCAAAAACATTCAGTACTTC.

A few counts support this clone. This chain links TRBV11-1 with TRBJ1-2, with 9 bases lining up with TRBD1. Trimming at V came to 3 bases and at J to 13 bases, leaving 12 bases not matched to a gene. The CDR3 sequence is 14 residues long. Looked up from germline, CDR1 is SGHAT and CDR2 is FQDESV (reference sequence). The CDR3 is CASSLAGTGIRGTF. DNA of the CDR3: TGTGCCAGCAGCTTGGCCGGGACAGGGATTCGGGGCACCTTC. The variable domain in full, completed from reference TRBV11-1 and TRBJ1-2, reads EAEVAQSPRYKITEKSQAVAFWCDPISGHATLYWYRQILGQGPELLVQFQDESVVDDSQLPKDRFSAERLKGVDSTLKIQPAELGDSAMYLCASSLAGTGIRGTFGSGTRLTVV.

The chain employs TRBV7-2 and TRBJ2-5; 12 bases are a match to TRBD2. This CDR3 is 14 amino acids long. In germline, CDR1 is SGHTA, CDR2 FQGNSA. V lost 6 bases and J lost 4; bases outside the gene matches: 3. In DNA form, the CDR3 reads TGTGCCAGCAGAAAACTAGCGGGAGGAGAGACCCAGTACTTC. It is translated as CASRKLAGGETQYF.

V usage is TRBV27 and J usage is TRBJ2-7, with 8 bases lining up with TRBD1. J gave up 4 bases and V 0 bases, and 14 bases lay outside the gene matches. This CDR3 contains 18 residues. Germline-derived CDR1 and CDR2 are MNHEY and SMNVEV (reference sequence). The CDR3 nucleotides read TGTGCCAGCAGTTTATCGAGGACAGGGTCAACCTCTGGATACGAGCAGTACTTC. It codes for CASSLSRTGSTSGYEQYF.

The chain is built from TRBV7-9 and TRBJ1-4; D uncertain. Trimming shortened V by 5 bases and J by 5 bases, and 15 bases separated the two germline ends. The CDR3 extends over 15 amino acids. Per germline, CDR1 SEHNR and CDR2 FQNEAQ (reference sequence). This chain's CDR3 is CASSPRRGENEKLFF. In DNA, the CDR3 is TGTGCCAGCAGCCCCCGACGGGGTGAAAATGAAAAACTGTTTTTT.

The genes are TRBV4-2 and TRBJ1-5; D may be TRBD1 (6 bases). With 4 bases removed from V and 4 bases from J, the gap between germline ends came to 11 bases. Germline CDR1 and CDR2: LGHNA and YNFKEQ. The CDR3 contains 14 residues. The CDR3: CASSPPGENQPQHF. CDR3 nucleotide sequence: TGTGCCAGCAGCCCACCAGGGGAAAATCAGCCCCAGCATTTT.

The chain is built from TRBV5-1 and TRBJ2-7; TRBD1 agrees at 8 bases. This CDR3 is built from 14 residues. Per the germline V gene, CDR1 is SGHRS and CDR2 is YFSETQ. Trimming at V came to 4 bases and at J to 2 bases, leaving 5 bases not matched to a gene. The CDR3 region is CASSLTGVPYEQYF. CDR3 in DNA: TGCGCCAGCAGCCTGACAGGGGTCCCCTACGAGCAGTACTTC.

The gene calls are TRBV7-5 and TRBJ2-1; the DNA was not used to check the table's D call, TRBD2. TRBV7-5 is recorded as a pseudogene. CDR3 length: 21 residues. CDR3 bases: TGTGCCAGAAGCATATACAACGGACTAGCGGGAGGCCGGGGTGAGTGGGATGAGCAGTTCTTC. It is translated as CARSIYNGLAGGRGEWDEQFF.

This clone was counted a single time. The gene calls are TRBV6-5 and TRBJ2-1; D is possibly TRBD1 or TRBD2 (5 bases each). Germline V gene data show CDR1 as MNHEY and CDR2 as SVGAGI. The CDR3 is made up of 14 amino acids. Trimming removed 6 bases at V and 4 bases at J, with 13 bases between. DNA of the CDR3: TGTGCCAGCAGCACCGGGACGGAATACAATGAGCAGTTCTTC. The encoded protein is CASSTGTEYNEQFF.

J is TRBJ1-5 and V is TRBV2; TRBD1 might be the D (6 bases). V lost 4 bases to trimming and J lost 1 base, with 11 bases between them. Germline CDR1 reads SNHLY; CDR2 reads FYNNEI. This CDR3 is built from 15 residues. For the CDR3, the DNA is TGTGCCAGCAGTGTGGGGGGCGGGAGCAATCAGCCCCAGCATTTT. This translates into CASSVGGGSNQPQHF.

The chain has TRBV5-4 and TRBJ1-4; D possibly corresponds to TRBD1 (6 bases). The CDR3 sequence is 16 residues long. V was cut by 0 bases and J by 0 bases, with 9 bases left in between. Germline V lookup: CDR1 SGHNT, CDR2 YYREEE (reference sequence). The CDR3 here is CASSLGTAATNEKLFF. The CDR3 DNA is TGTGCCAGCAGCTTGGGGACAGCCGCAACTAATGAAAAACTGTTTTTT.

The chain is built from TRBV9 and TRBJ2-1, with TRBD1 as a possible D gene (5 bases). This CDR3 spans 15 amino acids. The V and J ends lost 0 bases and 6 bases respectively, with 13 bases between them. Germline-derived CDR1 and CDR2 are SGDLS and YYNGEE. The CDR3 loop reads CASSVAGASGNEQFF. In nucleotides, the CDR3 is TGTGCCAGCAGCGTAGCTGGGGCGTCGGGCAATGAGCAGTTCTTC.

The V gene is TRBV7-9, the J gene TRBJ2-1; D uncertain. The V gene's germline CDR1 is SEHNR and CDR2 FQNEAQ (reference sequence). V gave up 1 base and J gave up 6 bases, with 13 bases separating them. CDR3 length equals 15 residues. DNA of the CDR3: TGTGCCAGCAGCTTAGGAAGTACGGTGGTCAATGAGCAGTTCTTC. The encoded protein is CASSLGSTVVNEQFF.

This clone has only one observation. The V gene is TRBV25-1, the J gene TRBJ1-6; D is uncertain. Trimming left V 1 base short and J 7 bases short, with 11 bases between. CDR1 MGHDK and CDR2 SYGVNS come from the germline V gene. The CDR3 runs to 15 residues. CDR3 bases: TGTGCCAGCAGTGAATGGAGTAACGGGAATTCACCCCTCCACTTT. Amino acid sequence: CASSEWSNGNSPLHF.

The chain joins TRBV4-1 to TRBJ1-4; no clear D. The CDR3 loop spans 15 amino acids. V was trimmed by 6 bases and J by 4 bases, leaving 15 bases between them. Germline CDR1 MGHRA, CDR2 YSYEKL. CDR3: CASSPTLGLNEKLFF. The CDR3 DNA reads TGCGCCAGCAGTCCAACTTTAGGACTTAATGAAAAACTGTTTTTT.

The V and J genes are TRBV19 and TRBJ2-7; 10 positions match TRBD1. The trim removed 5 bases at V and 5 bases at J, leaving 6 bases unmatched. The length of the CDR3 is 14 residues. CDR1 and CDR2 from the germline V gene are LNHDA and SQIVND (reference sequence). The CDR3 here is CASSDWDRGNEQYF. The CDR3 DNA reads TGTGCCAGTAGTGACTGGGACAGGGGAAACGAGCAGTACTTC.